The rows below give T cell receptor beta chains drawn from one sample of a study of T cell repertoires in cytomegalovirus infection. TCRdb itself ran the reads through MiXCR, one entry per CDR3 protein. The sample contains some 500,000 distinct CDR3 sequences, 40% of which appear only once. Antigens for these TCRs are unknown. Sequenced material: cultured PBMCs, taken from culture after CMV antigen stimulation. These receptors were taken from a human donor in good health (CMV status not recorded). Some clones in this sample may be carry-over from other donors' samples. The conserved cysteine and the conserved F or W are not part of the CDR3 here. Fields, in order: V gene, J gene, CDR3 protein.

v_call: TRBV29-1; j_call: TRBJ2-3; cdr3_aa: SVLGGDTQY
v_call: TRBV10-1; j_call: TRBJ1-1; cdr3_aa: ASSEYPTGETEAF
v_call: TRBV7-2; j_call: TRBJ2-2; cdr3_aa: ASSLVPSNTGELF
v_call: TRBV7-2; j_call: TRBJ2-2; cdr3_aa: ASSTRQGSGELF
v_call: TRBV4-3; j_call: TRBJ2-7; cdr3_aa: ASSHLTSGRTYEQY
v_call: TRBV4-2; j_call: TRBJ2-7; cdr3_aa: ASSQDGAGGFREQY
v_call: TRBV5-1; j_call: TRBJ2-7; cdr3_aa: ASSWDPNYEQY
v_call: TRBV7-9; j_call: TRBJ1-5; cdr3_aa: ASSLDYQPQH
v_call: TRBV7-9; j_call: TRBJ2-5; cdr3_aa: ASSQGSGFETQY
v_call: TRBV7-8; j_call: TRBJ2-3; cdr3_aa: ASTPGGGTDTQY
v_call: TRBV19; j_call: TRBJ1-5; cdr3_aa: ASSVLKEWPQH
v_call: TRBV11-2; j_call: TRBJ2-1; cdr3_aa: ASSAGLYNEQF
v_call: TRBV7-6; j_call: TRBJ2-5; cdr3_aa: ASTPQAGLAGGTQY
v_call: TRBV12-3/TRBV12-4; j_call: TRBJ2-7; cdr3_aa: ASSSRVEEQY
v_call: TRBV4-1; j_call: TRBJ1-2; cdr3_aa: ASSQPGQGEGYT
v_call: TRBV20-1; j_call: TRBJ1-6; cdr3_aa: SAPGGYNSPLH
v_call: TRBV6-1; j_call: TRBJ2-7; cdr3_aa: ASSVLPGQGYNEQY
v_call: TRBV7-2; j_call: TRBJ2-7; cdr3_aa: ASSSSPSWYEQY
v_call: TRBV6-1; j_call: TRBJ2-5; cdr3_aa: ASNQAGAPGAQY
v_call: TRBV5-1; j_call: TRBJ1-1; cdr3_aa: ASSSQTGGAEAF
v_call: TRBV7-2; j_call: TRBJ2-7; cdr3_aa: ASSFKGVSSYEQY
v_call: TRBV19; j_call: TRBJ2-7; cdr3_aa: ASSGNSQGSSYEQY
v_call: TRBV5-8; j_call: TRBJ1-4; cdr3_aa: ASSHFPGEKLF
v_call: TRBV6-6; j_call: TRBJ1-5; cdr3_aa: ASSGAGSHQPQH
v_call: TRBV20-1; j_call: TRBJ2-5; cdr3_aa: SAPPTSGDQETQY
v_call: TRBV3-1; j_call: TRBJ2-3; cdr3_aa: ASSPQPEDTQY
v_call: TRBV7-2; j_call: TRBJ2-7; cdr3_aa: ASSLGGLWYEQY
v_call: TRBV11-2; j_call: TRBJ2-7; cdr3_aa: ASSLDGLRDKPYEQY
v_call: TRBV6-8; j_call: TRBJ2-1; cdr3_aa: ASSALGGYNEQF
v_call: TRBV11-2; j_call: TRBJ2-1; cdr3_aa: ASSPGLLRSEQF
v_call: TRBV19; j_call: TRBJ1-4; cdr3_aa: ASSMGRGGEKLF
v_call: TRBV6-5; j_call: TRBJ1-2; cdr3_aa: ASSYTGGGRGYT
v_call: TRBV20-1; j_call: TRBJ2-7; cdr3_aa: SARDRDSSAGGSYEQY
v_call: TRBV28; j_call: TRBJ2-7; cdr3_aa: ASSLLGTGSYEQY
v_call: TRBV11-2; j_call: TRBJ2-1; cdr3_aa: ASSLGSGGGFEQF
v_call: TRBV19; j_call: TRBJ2-7; cdr3_aa: ASSTGLGGEQY
v_call: TRBV18; j_call: TRBJ2-3; cdr3_aa: ASSPASGEHTQY
v_call: TRBV4-1; j_call: TRBJ1-6; cdr3_aa: ASRGSYNSPLH
v_call: TRBV6-2/TRBV6-3; j_call: TRBJ1-2; cdr3_aa: ASSYLPGTADYT
v_call: TRBV12-3/TRBV12-4; j_call: TRBJ2-3; cdr3_aa: ASSLGTSGGSDTQY